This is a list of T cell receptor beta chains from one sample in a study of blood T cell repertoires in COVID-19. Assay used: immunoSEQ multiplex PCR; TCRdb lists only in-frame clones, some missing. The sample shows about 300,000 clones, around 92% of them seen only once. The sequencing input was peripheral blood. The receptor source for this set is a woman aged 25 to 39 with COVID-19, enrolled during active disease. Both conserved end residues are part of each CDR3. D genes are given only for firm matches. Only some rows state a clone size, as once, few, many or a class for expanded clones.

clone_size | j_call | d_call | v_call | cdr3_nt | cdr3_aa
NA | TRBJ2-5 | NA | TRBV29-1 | TGCAGCGTTGACAGCTCTGTCCGGTTGACAGGGGAGGGAGAGACCCAGTACTTC | CSVDSSVRLTGEGETQYF
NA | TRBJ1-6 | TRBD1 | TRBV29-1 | TGCAGCGTTAGGGACAGAGCGAATTCACCCCTCCACTTT | CSVRDRANSPLHF
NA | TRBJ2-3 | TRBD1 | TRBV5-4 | TGTGCCAGCAGCCTACAGGGGGCAGGAGATACGCAGTATTTT | CASSLQGAGDTQYF
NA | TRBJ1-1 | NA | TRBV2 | TGTGCCAGCAGTGGGCAGGGAAACACTGAAGCTTTCTTT | CASSGQGNTEAFF
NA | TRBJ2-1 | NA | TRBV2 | TGTGCCAGCAGTGAAGCCCCGGGGTATTTCAGCTACGATGAGCAGTTCTTC | CASSEAPGYFSYDEQFF
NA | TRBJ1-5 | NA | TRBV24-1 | TGTGCCACCAGTGATCTCAATCAGCCCCAGCATTTT | CATSDLNQPQHF
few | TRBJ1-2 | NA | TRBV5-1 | TGCGCCAGCAATCTACAGGGTGATAGGGGTTATGGCTACACCTTC | CASNLQGDRGYGYTF
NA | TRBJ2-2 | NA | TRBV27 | TGTGCCAGCAGTTTAGCAGGGGGGTATCCCGGGGAGCTGTTTTTT | CASSLAGGYPGELFF
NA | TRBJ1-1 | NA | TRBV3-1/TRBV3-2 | TGTGCCAGCAGCCAAGTTGCCGGGAACACTGAAGCTTTCTTT | CASSQVAGNTEAFF
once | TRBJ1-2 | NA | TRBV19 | TGTGCCAGTAGTCCAGGCTATGGCTACACCTTC | CASSPGYGYTF
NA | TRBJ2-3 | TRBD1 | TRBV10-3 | TGTGCCATCAAGTTGGACAGGGTCAGCACAGATACGCAGTATTTT | CAIKLDRVSTDTQYF
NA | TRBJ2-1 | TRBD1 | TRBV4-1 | TGCGCCAGCAGCCAAGAGACAGGGTGGTTTGAGCAGTTCTTC | CASSQETGWFEQFF
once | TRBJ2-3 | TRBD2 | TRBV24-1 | TGTGCCACCGGGGACCCCGGTAGCGGGGGTACACATACGCAGTATTTT | CATGDPGSGGTHTQYF
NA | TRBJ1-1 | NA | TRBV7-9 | TGTGCCAGCAGCCCGGTGGGGGCCAAGAACACTGAAGCTTTCTTT | CASSPVGAKNTEAFF
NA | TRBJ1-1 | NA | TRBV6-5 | TGTGCCAGCAGTTACGCAGGGCTTGAAGCTTTCTTT | CASSYAGLEAFF
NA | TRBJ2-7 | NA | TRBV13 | TGTGCCAGCAGCTCAGGGTCCGCCTACGAGCAGTACTTC | CASSSGSAYEQYF
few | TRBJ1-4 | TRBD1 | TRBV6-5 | TGTGCCAGCAGAACCGGGACAGTCAAAAAACTGTTTTTT | CASRTGTVKKLFF
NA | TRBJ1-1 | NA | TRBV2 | TGTGCCAGCAGTGGGCACCGAAAGAACACTGAAGCTTTCTTT | CASSGHRKNTEAFF
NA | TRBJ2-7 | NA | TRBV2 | TGTGCCAGCGGGGGCAGGGTGTACGAGCAGTACTTC | CASGGRVYEQYF
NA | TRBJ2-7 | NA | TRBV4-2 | TGTGCCAGCAGCCAAGAGGGGACCCAGGGACTTCGCGAGCAGTACTTC | CASSQEGTQGLREQYF
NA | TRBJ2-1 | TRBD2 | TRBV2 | TGTGCCAGCATGACGACTAGCGGCTACAATGAGCAGTTCTTC | CASMTTSGYNEQFF
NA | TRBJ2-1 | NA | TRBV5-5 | TGTGCCAGCAGCTTGGAACTGTTGAATGAGCAGTTCTTC | CASSLELLNEQFF
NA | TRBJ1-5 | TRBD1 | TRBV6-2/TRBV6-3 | TGTGCCAGCAGCCCCCCGGACAGGGGTGGCCAGCCCCAGCATTTT | CASSPPDRGGQPQHF
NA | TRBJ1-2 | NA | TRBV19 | TGTGCCAGTAGGGCAGGGTACTATGGCTACACCTTC | CASRAGYYGYTF
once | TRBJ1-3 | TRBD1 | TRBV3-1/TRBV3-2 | TGTGCCTCGGGGGACAGGGGGAGCTCTGGAAACACCATATATTTT | CASGDRGSSGNTIYF
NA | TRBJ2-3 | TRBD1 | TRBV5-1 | TGCGCCAGCAGCCTGGACAGGTTTGCAGATACGCAGTATTTT | CASSLDRFADTQYF
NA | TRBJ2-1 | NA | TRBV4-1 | TGCGCCAGCAGCCAAGGGGTTGGCGGGGTGCTCCTAAACAATGAGCAGTTCTTC | CASSQGVGGVLLNNEQFF
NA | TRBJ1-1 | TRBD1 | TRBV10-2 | TGCGCCAGCAGTGACAGGGGGCTCACTGAAGCTTTCTTT | CASSDRGLTEAFF
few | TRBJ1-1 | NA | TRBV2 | TGTGCCAGCAGTGAGGCATTACAAGCTTTCTTT | CASSEALQAFF
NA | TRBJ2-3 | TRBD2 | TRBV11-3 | TGTGCCAGCAGCTTAGTCGGGGGGGGCCTGAGCACAGATACGCAGTATTTT | CASSLVGGGLSTDTQYF
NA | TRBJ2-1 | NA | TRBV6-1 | TGTGCCAGCAGTGATCCGAGCGGAGGGAGAGAGCAGTTCTTC | CASSDPSGGREQFF
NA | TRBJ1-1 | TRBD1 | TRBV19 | TGTGCCAGTAGTATTCAGACCGGGACAGGCGGGAACACTGAAGCTTTCTTT | CASSIQTGTGGNTEAFF
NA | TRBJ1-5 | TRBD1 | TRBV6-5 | TGTGCCAGCAGAACCCAGACAGGGACTAGCGGGCCCCAGCATTTT | CASRTQTGTSGPQHF
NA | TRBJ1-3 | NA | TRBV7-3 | TGTGCCAGCAGCTTATATGGGGGCGTTGGAAACACCATATATTTT | CASSLYGGVGNTIYF
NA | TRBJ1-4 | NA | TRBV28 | TGTGCCAGCAGTCCCTCCAGGGTAGGCGAAAAACTGTTTTTT | CASSPSRVGEKLFF
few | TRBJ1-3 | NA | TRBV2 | TGTGCCAGCAGTGACGGGGGAGGCGGTGGAAACACCATATATTTT | CASSDGGGGGNTIYF
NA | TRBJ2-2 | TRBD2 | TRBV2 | TGTGCCAGCAGCCTGGGACTAGCGGGGGGGAACACCGGGGAGCTGTTTTTT | CASSLGLAGGNTGELFF
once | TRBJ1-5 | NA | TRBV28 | TGTGCCAGCAGTTTAAGGGGCGCTGGCAATCAGCCCCAGCATTTT | CASSLRGAGNQPQHF
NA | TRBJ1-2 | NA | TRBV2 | TGTGCCAGCAGTGAAGACGGACTGTGGGGCTACACCTTC | CASSEDGLWGYTF
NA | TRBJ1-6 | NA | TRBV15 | TGTGCCCCCAGATGGGCAGGCAAGAATTCACCCCTCCACTTT | CAPRWAGKNSPLHF
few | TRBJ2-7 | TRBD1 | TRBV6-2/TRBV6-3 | TGTGCCAGCAGTCCCTCCGGGACAGGGTCCTACGAGCAGTACTTC | CASSPSGTGSYEQYF
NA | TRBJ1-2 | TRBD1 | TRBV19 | TGTGCCAGTAGTATGGGGACAGGGCGCGGCTACACCTTC | CASSMGTGRGYTF